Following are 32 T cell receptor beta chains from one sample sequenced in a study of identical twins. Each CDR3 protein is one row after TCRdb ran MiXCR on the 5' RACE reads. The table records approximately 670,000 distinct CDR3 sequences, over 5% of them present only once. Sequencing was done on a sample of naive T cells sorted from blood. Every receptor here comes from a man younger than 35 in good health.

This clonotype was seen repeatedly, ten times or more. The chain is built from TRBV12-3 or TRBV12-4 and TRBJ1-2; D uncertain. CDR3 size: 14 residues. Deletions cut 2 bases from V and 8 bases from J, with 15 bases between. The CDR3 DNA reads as TGTGCCAGCAGTTTAACATCGGGGTGGTGGGGCTACACCTTC. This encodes CASSLTSGWWGYTF.

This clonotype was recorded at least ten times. CDR3 sequence reads: CSARTSHNEQFF. The CDR3 DNA follows: TGCAGTGCTAGGACTTCCCACAATGAGCAGTTCTTC. This chain uses TRBV20-1 with TRBJ2-1; D not resolved. The germline V and J ends were trimmed by 3 bases and 5 bases, with 8 bases remaining between them. CDR3 length: 12 amino acids. Germline loops: CDR1 DFQATT, CDR2 SNEGSKA (reference sequence).

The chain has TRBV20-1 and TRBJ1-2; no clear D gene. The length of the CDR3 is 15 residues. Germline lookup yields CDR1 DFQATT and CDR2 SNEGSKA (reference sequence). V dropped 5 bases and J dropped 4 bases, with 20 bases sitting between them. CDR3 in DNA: TGCAGTGCTTTTTCTATAGGGTCGGACTTCTATGGCTACACCTTC. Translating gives CSAFSIGSDFYGYTF.

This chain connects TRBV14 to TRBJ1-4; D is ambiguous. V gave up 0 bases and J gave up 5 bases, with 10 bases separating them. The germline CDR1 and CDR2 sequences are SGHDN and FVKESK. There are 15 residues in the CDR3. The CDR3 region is CASSQDYGKNEKLFF. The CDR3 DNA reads TGTGCCAGCAGCCAAGATTACGGGAAAAATGAAAAACTGTTTTTT. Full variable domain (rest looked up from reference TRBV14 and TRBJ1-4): EAGVTQFPSHSVIEKGQTVTLRCDPISGHDNLYWYRRVMGKEIKFLLHFVKESKQDESGMPNNRFLAERTGGTYSTLKVQPAELEDSGVYFCASSQDYGKNEKLFFGSGTQLSVL.

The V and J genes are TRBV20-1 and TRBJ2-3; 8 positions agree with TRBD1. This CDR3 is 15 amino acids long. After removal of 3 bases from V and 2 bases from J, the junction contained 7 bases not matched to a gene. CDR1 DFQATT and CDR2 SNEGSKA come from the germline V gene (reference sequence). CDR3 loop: CSASLGQANTDTQYF. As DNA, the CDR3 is TGCAGTGCTAGTTTGGGACAGGCAAACACAGATACGCAGTATTTT.

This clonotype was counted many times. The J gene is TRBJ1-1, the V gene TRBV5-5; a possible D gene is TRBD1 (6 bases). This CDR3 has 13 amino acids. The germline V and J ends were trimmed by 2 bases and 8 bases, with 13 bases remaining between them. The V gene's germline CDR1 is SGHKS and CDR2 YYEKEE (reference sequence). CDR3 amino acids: CASSLQGGREAFF. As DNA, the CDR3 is TGTGCCAGCAGCTTACAGGGTGGCAGGGAAGCTTTCTTT.

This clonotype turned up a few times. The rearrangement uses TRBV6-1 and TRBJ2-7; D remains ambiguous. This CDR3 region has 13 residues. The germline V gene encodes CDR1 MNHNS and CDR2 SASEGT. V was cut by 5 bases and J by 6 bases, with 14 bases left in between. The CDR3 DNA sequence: TGTGCCAGCAGTACCTTTTTCGTGGGCGAGCAGTACTTC. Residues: CASSTFFVGEQYF.

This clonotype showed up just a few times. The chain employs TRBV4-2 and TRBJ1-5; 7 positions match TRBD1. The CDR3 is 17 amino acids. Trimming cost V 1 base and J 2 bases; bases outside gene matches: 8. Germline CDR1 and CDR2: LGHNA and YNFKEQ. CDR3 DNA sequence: TGTGCCAGCAGCCAAGGGATACAGGGGACGGGCAATCAGCCCCAGCATTTT. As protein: CASSQGIQGTGNQPQHF.

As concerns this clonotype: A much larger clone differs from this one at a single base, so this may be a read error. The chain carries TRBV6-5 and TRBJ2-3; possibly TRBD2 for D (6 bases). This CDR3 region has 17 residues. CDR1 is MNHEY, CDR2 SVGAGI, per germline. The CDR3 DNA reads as TGTCCCAGCAGTTATCTTAGCCCGGGACTGGGCCCAGATACGCAGTATTTT. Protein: CPSSYLSPGLGPDTQYF.

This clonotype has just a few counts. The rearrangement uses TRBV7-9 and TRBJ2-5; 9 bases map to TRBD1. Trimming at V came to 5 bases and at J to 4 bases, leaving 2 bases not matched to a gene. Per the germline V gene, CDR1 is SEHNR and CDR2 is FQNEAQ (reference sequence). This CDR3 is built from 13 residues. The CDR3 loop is CASSRQGVETQYF. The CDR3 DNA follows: TGTGCCAGCAGCCGACAGGGGGTAGAGACCCAGTACTTC.

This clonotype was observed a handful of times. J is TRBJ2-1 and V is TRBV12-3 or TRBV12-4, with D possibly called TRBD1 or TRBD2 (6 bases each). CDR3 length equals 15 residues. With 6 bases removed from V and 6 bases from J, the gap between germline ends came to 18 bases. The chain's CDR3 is CASSPGGISANEQFF. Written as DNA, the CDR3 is TGTGCCAGCAGCCCCGGGGGCATCTCGGCCAATGAGCAGTTCTTC.

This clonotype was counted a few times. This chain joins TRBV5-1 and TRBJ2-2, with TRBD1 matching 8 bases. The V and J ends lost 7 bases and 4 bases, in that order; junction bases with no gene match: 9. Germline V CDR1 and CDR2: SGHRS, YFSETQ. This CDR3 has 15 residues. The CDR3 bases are TGCGCCAGCGGATTACAGGGGGTAGGCACCGGGGAGCTGTTTTTT. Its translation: CASGLQGVGTGELFF.

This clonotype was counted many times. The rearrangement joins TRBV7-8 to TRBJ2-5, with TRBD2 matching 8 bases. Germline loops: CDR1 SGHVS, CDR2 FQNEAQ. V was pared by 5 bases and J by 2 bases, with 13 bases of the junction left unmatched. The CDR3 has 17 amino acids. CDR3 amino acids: CASSPNGPSGLQETQYF. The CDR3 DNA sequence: TGTGCCAGCAGCCCCAACGGACCTAGCGGGTTACAAGAGACCCAGTACTTC.

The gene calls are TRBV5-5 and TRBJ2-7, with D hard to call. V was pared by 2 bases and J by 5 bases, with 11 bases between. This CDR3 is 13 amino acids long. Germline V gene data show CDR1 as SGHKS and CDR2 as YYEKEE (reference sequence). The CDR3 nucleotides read TGTGCCAGCAGCTTAGGGTTTTGGGACGAGCAGTACGTC. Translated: CASSLGFWDEQYV.

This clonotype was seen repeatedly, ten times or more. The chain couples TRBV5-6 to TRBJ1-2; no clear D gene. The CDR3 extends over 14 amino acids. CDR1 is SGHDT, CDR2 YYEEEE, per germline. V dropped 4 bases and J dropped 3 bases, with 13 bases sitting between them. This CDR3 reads CASSGAVMDYGYTF. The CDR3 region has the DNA TGTGCCAGCAGCGGCGCCGTAATGGACTATGGCTACACCTTC.

CDR3 DNA sequence: TGTGCCTGGAGACATTCCAACACCGGGGAGCTGTTTTTT. Amino acid sequence: CAWRHSNTGELFF. The chain is built from TRBV30 and TRBJ2-2; D remains ambiguous. V lost 3 bases, J lost 2 bases, and 7 bases lay in between. The length of the CDR3 is 13 residues. Germline loops: CDR1 GTSNPN, CDR2 SVGIG (reference sequence).

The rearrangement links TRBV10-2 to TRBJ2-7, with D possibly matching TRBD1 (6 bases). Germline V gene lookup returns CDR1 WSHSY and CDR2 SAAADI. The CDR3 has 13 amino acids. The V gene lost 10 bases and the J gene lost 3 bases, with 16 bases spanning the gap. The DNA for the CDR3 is TGCGCCACCCACGGGGACACAAACTACGAGCAGTACGTC. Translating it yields CATHGDTNYEQYV.

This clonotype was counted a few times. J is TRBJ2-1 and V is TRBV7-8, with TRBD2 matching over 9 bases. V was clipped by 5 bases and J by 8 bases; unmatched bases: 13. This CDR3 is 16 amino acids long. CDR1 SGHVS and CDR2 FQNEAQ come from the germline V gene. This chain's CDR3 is CASSPTPIAGEDEQFF. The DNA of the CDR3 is TGTGCCAGCAGCCCAACCCCCATAGCGGGAGAGGATGAGCAGTTCTTC.

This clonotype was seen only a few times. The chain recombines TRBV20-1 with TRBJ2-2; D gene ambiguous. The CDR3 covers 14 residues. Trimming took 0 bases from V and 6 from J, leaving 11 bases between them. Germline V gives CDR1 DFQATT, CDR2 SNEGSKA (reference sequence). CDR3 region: CSARETLGPGELFF. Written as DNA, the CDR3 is TGCAGTGCTAGAGAGACCCTTGGCCCCGGGGAGCTGTTTTTT.

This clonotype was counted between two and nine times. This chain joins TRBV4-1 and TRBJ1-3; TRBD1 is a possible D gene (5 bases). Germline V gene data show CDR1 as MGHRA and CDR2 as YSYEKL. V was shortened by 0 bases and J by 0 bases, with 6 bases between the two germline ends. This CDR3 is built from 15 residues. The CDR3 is CASSQDGASGNTIYF. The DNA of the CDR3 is TGCGCCAGCAGCCAAGATGGGGCCTCTGGAAACACCATATATTTT.

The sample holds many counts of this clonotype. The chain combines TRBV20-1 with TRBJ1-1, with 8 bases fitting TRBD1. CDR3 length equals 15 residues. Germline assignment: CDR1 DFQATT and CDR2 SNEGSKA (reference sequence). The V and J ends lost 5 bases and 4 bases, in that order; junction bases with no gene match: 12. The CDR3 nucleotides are TGCAGTGCTCACCCCAACAGGGGGAGGGGCACTGAAGCTTTCTTT. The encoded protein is CSAHPNRGRGTEAFF.

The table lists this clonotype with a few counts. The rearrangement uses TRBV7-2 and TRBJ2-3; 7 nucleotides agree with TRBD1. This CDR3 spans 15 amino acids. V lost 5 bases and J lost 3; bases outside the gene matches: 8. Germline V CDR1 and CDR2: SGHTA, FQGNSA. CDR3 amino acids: CASSPGGVQTDTQYF. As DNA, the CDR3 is TGTGCCAGCAGCCCAGGGGGTGTTCAGACAGATACGCAGTATTTT. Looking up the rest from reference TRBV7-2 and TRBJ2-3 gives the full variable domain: GAGVSQSPSNKVTEKGKDVELRCDPISGHTALYWYRQSLGQGLEFLIYFQGNSAPDKSGLPSDRFSAERTGGSVSTLTIQRTQQEDSAVYLCASSPGGVQTDTQYFGPGTRLTVL.

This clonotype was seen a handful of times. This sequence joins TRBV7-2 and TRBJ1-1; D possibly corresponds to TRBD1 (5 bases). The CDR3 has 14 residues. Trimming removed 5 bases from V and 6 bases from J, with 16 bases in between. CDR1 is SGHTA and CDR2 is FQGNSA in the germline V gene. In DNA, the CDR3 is TGTGCCAGCAGCCCCGGGACGCGTGCCTCTGAAGCTTTCTTT. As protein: CASSPGTRASEAFF. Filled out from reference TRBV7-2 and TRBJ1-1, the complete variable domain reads GAGVSQSPSNKVTEKGKDVELRCDPISGHTALYWYRQSLGQGLEFLIYFQGNSAPDKSGLPSDRFSAERTGGSVSTLTIQRTQQEDSAVYLCASSPGTRASEAFFGQGTRLTVV.

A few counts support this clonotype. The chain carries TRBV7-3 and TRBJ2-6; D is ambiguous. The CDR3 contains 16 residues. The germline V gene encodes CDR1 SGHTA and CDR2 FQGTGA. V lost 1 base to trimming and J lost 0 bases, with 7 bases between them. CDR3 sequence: CASSLIPGSGANVLTF. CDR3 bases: TGTGCCAGCAGCTTAATACCGGGCTCTGGGGCCAACGTCCTGACTTTC.

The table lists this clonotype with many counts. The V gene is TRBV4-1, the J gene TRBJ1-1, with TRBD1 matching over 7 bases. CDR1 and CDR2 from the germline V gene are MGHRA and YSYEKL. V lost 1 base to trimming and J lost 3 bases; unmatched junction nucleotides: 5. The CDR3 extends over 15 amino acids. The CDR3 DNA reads TGCGCCAGCAGCCAAGGGTACAGGGGTTACACTGAAGCTTTCTTT. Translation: CASSQGYRGYTEAFF.

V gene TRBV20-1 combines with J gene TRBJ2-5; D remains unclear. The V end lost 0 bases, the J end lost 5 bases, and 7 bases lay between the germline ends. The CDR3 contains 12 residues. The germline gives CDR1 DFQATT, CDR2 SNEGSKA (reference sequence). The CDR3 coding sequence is TGCAGTGCTAGAGATTCGTCTGAGACCCAGTACTTC. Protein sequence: CSARDSSETQYF.

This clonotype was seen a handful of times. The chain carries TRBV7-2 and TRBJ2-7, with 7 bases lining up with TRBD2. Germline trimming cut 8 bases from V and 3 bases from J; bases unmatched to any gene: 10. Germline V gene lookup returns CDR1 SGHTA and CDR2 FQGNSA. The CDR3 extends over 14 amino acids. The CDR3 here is CASGELAKNYEQYF. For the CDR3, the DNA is TGTGCCAGCGGGGAACTAGCGAAAAACTACGAGCAGTACTTC.

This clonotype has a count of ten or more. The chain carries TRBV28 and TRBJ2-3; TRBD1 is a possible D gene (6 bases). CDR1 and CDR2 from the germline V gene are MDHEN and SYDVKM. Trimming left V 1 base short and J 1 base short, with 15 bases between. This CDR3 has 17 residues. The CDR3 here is CASSLSGQGWGTDTQYF. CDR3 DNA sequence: TGTGCCAGCAGTTTATCGGGTCAGGGGTGGGGCACAGATACGCAGTATTTT.

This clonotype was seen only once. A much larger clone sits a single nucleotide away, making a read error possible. CDR3 loop: CASSLSPDNQPQHF. The CDR3 nucleotides are TGTGCCAGCAGCTTGAGTCCGGATAATCAGCCCCAGCATTTT. The chain has TRBV5-5 and TRBJ1-5; no clear D gene. Deletions cut 1 base from V and 4 bases from J, with 9 bases between. The CDR3 extends over 14 amino acids. The germline V gene encodes CDR1 SGHKS and CDR2 YYEKEE (reference sequence).

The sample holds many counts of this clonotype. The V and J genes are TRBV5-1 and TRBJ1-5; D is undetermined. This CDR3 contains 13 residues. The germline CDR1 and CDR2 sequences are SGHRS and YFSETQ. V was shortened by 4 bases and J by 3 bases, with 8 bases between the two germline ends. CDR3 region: CASSASFNQPQHF. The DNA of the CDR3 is TGCGCCAGCAGCGCCTCATTCAATCAGCCCCAGCATTTT. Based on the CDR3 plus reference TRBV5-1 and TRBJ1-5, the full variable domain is KAGVTQTPRYLIKTRGQQVTLSCSPISGHRSVSWYQQTPGQGLQFLFEYFSETQRNKGNFPGRFSGRQFSNSRSEMNVSTLELGDSALYLCASSASFNQPQHFGDGTRLSIL.

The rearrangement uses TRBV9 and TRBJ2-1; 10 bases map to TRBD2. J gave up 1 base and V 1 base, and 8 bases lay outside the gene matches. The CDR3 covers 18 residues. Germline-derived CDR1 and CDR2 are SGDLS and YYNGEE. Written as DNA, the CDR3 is TGTGCCAGCAGCGTAAGCGGGAGGGCCCTCCTATCCTACAATGAGCAGTTCTTC. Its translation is CASSVSGRALLSYNEQFF.

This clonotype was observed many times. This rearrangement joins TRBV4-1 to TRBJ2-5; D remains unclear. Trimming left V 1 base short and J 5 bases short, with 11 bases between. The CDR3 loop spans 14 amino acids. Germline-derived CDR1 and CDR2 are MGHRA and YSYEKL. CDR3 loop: CASSQVMVMETQYF. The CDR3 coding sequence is TGCGCCAGCAGCCAAGTTATGGTAATGGAGACCCAGTACTTC.